The 16 T cell receptor beta chains below all came from one sample that was sequenced in a study of cytomegalovirus exposure and HLA in healthy donors. PCR used 60 Vbeta primers and 13 Jbeta primers. Sequencing was performed with immunoSEQ multiplex PCR; in TCRdb, only in-frame clones are kept and a portion is missing. The table has approximately 190,000 clones, approximately 80% seen once; the top ten hold about 2%. The sequenced sample consisted of PBMCs. These receptors all stem from a woman younger than 30 in good health and CMV-seropositive.

The rearrangement uses TRBV7-3 and TRBJ2-5; weak D call: TRBD1 (6 bases). There are 19 residues in the CDR3. Germline assignment: CDR1 SGHTA and CDR2 FQGTGA. The V end lost 1 base, the J end lost 1 base, and 22 bases lay between the germline ends. The CDR3 reads CASSLKPPGLDSFQETQYF. The CDR3 DNA is TGTGCCAGCAGCTTAAAACCCCCGGGTTTGGACAGTTTCCAAGAGACCCAGTACTTC.

This clone appeared a few times. This rearrangement joins TRBV2 to TRBJ1-6; TRBD1 might be the D (6 bases). V was clipped by 7 bases and J by 4 bases, with 8 bases between them. CDR1 SNHLY and CDR2 FYNNEI come from the germline V gene. The CDR3 sequence is 13 residues long. CDR3 in DNA: TGTGCCAGCAAACAGGGTTATAATTCACCCCTCCACTTT. It is translated as CASKQGYNSPLHF.

This clone was detected only a few times. This chain joins TRBV19 and TRBJ2-3; the match to TRBD1 covers 7 bases. After removal of 4 bases from V and 4 bases from J, the junction contained 5 bases not matched to a gene. CDR3 size: 14 residues. The germline CDR1 and CDR2 sequences are LNHDA and SQIVND (reference sequence). CDR3 in DNA: TGTGCCAGTAGTAGCAGACAGGGACCAGATACGCAGTATTTT. It translates to CASSSRQGPDTQYF.

The chain has TRBV4-1 and TRBJ2-5, with 8 bases identical to TRBD1. This CDR3 has 16 amino acids. J was trimmed by 5 bases and V by 0 bases; bases with no gene match: 8. Germline CDR1 is MGHRA and CDR2 is YSYEKL. In nucleotides, the CDR3 is TGCGCCAGCAGCCAAGATCGGCAGGGGGCCGCTGAGACCCAGTACTTC. It codes for CASSQDRQGAAETQYF.

V is TRBV19 and J is TRBJ1-2; 10 nucleotides match TRBD1. The CDR3 is 14 amino acids. The germline V gene encodes CDR1 LNHDA and CDR2 SQIVND (reference sequence). Trimming cost V 3 bases and J 8 bases; bases outside gene matches: 6. CDR3 bases: TGTGCCAGTAGTATCCCGGGACAGGGGAACGGCTACACCTTC. Its protein is CASSIPGQGNGYTF.

The CDR3 region is CASSFGTDYGYTF. CDR3 nucleotides: TGTGCCAGCAGTTTCGGGACAGACTATGGCTACACCTTC. V is TRBV27 and J is TRBJ1-2, with TRBD1 matching over 7 bases. Germline CDR1 MNHEY, CDR2 SMNVEV (reference sequence). This CDR3 has 13 residues. With V trimmed by 3 bases and J by 3 bases, 1 base remained unmatched.

Here the CDR3 DNA reads TGTGCCAGCAGCTCAAGCGGGGGAAAGATGTTTTTT. Protein: CASSSSGGKMFF. The chain links TRBV11-1 to TRBJ1-4, with a possible D match to TRBD1 (5 bases). The CDR3 spans 12 residues. CDR1 is SGHAT, CDR2 FQDESV, per germline (reference sequence). V was pared by 4 bases and J by 15 bases, with 15 bases between.

V gene TRBV7-2 combines with J gene TRBJ2-5; 8 nucleotides align to TRBD1. The CDR3 spans 14 residues. From germline, CDR1 is SGHTA and CDR2 FQGNSA. Trimming at V came to 5 bases and at J to 1 base, leaving 3 bases not matched to a gene. For the CDR3, the DNA is TGTGCCAGCAGCCGAGGGACAGGCCAAGAGACCCAGTACTTC. It yields the protein CASSRGTGQETQYF.

This chain connects TRBV18 to TRBJ2-5; 10 bases are a match to TRBD2. Trimming removed 0 bases from V and 5 bases from J; junction bases left unmatched: 3. Germline CDR1 KGHSH, CDR2 LQKENI. CDR3 size: 15 residues. CDR3 loop: CASSPPERGGETQYF. The CDR3 nucleotides read TGTGCCAGCTCACCACCCGAGCGGGGGGGCGAGACCCAGTACTTC. Full variable domain (rest looked up from reference TRBV18 and TRBJ2-5): NAGVMQNPRHLVRRRGQEARLRCSPMKGHSHVYWYRQLPEEGLKFMVYLQKENIIDESGMPKERFSAEFPKEGPSILRIQQVVRGDSAAYFCASSPPERGGETQYFGPGTRLLVL.

The V gene is TRBV6-1, the J gene TRBJ1-5, with D uncertain. This CDR3 comprises 16 residues. The V and J ends lost 0 bases and 9 bases respectively, with 18 bases between them. Germline V gene data show CDR1 as MNHNS and CDR2 as SASEGT. The CDR3 bases are TGTGCCAGCAGTGAAGCTTGGACTCGGGCTGTGTGGCCCCAGCATTTT. This translates into CASSEAWTRAVWPQHF.

Written as DNA, the CDR3 is TGTGCCAGCAGCTTTAGCTTTTCTGGGGCCAACGTCCTGACTTTC. Its protein product is CASSFSFSGANVLTF. V gene TRBV7-3 combines with J gene TRBJ2-6; no definite D call. Between the trimmed V and J ends, which lost 3 bases and 1 base, there was a span of 7 bases. This CDR3 has 15 residues. Per the germline V gene, CDR1 is SGHTA and CDR2 is FQGTGA.

The rearrangement joins TRBV9 to TRBJ2-5; D gene ambiguous. The germline CDR1 and CDR2 sequences are SGDLS and YYNGEE. Trimming shortened V by 2 bases and J by 0 bases, and 5 bases separated the two germline ends. This CDR3 has 13 residues. CDR3 in amino acids: CASSVQDQETQYF. The CDR3 DNA sequence: TGTGCCAGCAGCGTCCAGGACCAAGAGACCCAGTACTTC.

This chain uses TRBV4-1 with TRBJ1-2; TRBD1 matches at 8 bases. With 3 bases clipped from V and 7 bases from J, the junction kept 7 bases outside the gene matches. Germline CDR1 is MGHRA and CDR2 is YSYEKL. The CDR3 totals 14 residues. CDR3 sequence (DNA): TGCGCCAGCAGCCAGGACAGGGCGCGCCGTGGCTACACCTTC. This sequence encodes CASSQDRARRGYTF.

The chain employs TRBV11-3 and TRBJ2-5; 7 nucleotides align to TRBD2. The CDR3 runs 17 residues. From germline, CDR1 is SGHNT and CDR2 YENEEA. Trimming at V came to 1 base and at J to 0 bases, leaving 8 bases not matched to a gene. The CDR3 sequence: CASSLGGAGKYQETQYF. The CDR3 region has the DNA TGTGCCAGCAGCTTAGGGGGAGCGGGGAAGTACCAAGAGACCCAGTACTTC.

The chain has TRBV5-4 and TRBJ1-1, with D perhaps matching TRBD1 (5 bases). The CDR3 is 12 residues long. With 4 bases removed from V and 7 bases from J, the gap between germline ends came to 11 bases. Germline V CDR1 and CDR2: SGHNT, YYREEE (reference sequence). CDR3 sequence: CASSPDRLEAFF. In DNA, the CDR3 is TGTGCCAGCAGCCCAGACAGACTTGAAGCTTTCTTT.

This chain connects TRBV27 to TRBJ1-2, with unresolved D. The CDR3 runs 15 residues. The V end lost 2 bases, the J end lost 0 bases, and 10 bases lay between the germline ends. Per the germline V gene, CDR1 is MNHEY and CDR2 is SMNVEV (reference sequence). CDR3: CASSLGGFPNYGYTF. DNA for the CDR3: TGTGCCAGCAGTTTAGGCGGGTTCCCTAACTATGGCTACACCTTC.